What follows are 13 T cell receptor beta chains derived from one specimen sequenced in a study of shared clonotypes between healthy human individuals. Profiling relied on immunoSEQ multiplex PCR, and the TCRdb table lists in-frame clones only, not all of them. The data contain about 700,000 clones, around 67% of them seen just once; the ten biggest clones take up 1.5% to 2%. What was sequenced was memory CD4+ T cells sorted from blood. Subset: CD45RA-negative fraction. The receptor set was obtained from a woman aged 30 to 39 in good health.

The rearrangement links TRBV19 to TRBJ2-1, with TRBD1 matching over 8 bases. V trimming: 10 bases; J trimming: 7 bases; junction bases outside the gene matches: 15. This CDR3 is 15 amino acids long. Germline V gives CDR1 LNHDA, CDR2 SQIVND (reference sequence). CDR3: CATFLSGTGNNEQFF. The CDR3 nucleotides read TGTGCCACTTTCTTATCCGGGACAGGCAATAATGAGCAGTTCTTC.

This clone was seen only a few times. For the CDR3, the DNA is TGTGCCAGCAGTTACGGGGGCCAGCAGTACTTC. Its translation: CASSYGGQQYF. The V call is TRBV6-5, the J call TRBJ2-7, with a weak D call TRBD1 (6 bases). In germline, CDR1 is MNHEY, CDR2 SVGAGI. V lost 2 bases and J 8 bases, leaving 7 bases between the germline ends. This CDR3 has 11 residues.

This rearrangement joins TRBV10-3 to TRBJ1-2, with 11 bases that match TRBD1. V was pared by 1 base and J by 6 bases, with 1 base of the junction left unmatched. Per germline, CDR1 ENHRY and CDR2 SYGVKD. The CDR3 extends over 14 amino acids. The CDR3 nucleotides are TGTGCCATCAGTGAGTGGGACAGGGGGGATGGCTACACCTTC. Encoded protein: CAISEWDRGDGYTF.

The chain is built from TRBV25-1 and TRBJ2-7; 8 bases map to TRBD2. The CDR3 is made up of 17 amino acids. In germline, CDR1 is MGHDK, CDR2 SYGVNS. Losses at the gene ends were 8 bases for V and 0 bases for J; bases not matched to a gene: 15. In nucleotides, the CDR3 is TGTGCCAGCGCCTCTTGGAGAGGCGGGAGGTCCTCCTACGAGCAGTACTTC. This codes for CASASWRGGRSSYEQYF.

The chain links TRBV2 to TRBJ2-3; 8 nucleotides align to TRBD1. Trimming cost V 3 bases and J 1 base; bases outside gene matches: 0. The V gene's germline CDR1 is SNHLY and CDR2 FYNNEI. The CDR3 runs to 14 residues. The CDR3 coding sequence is TGTGCCAGCAGTGAGGACAGGGGCACAGATACGCAGTATTTT. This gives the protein CASSEDRGTDTQYF. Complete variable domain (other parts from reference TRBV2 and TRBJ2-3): EPEVTQTPSHQVTQMGQEVILRCVPISNHLYFYWYRQILGQKVEFLVSFYNNEISEKSEIFDDQFSVERPDGSNFTLKIRSTKLEDSAMYFCASSEDRGTDTQYFGPGTRLTVL.

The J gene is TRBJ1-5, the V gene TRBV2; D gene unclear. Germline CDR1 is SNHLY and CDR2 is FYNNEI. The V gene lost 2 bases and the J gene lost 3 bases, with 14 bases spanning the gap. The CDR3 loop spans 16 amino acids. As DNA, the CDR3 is TGTGCCAGCAGTGAACAGCCACCGGGGAACAATCAGCCCCAGCATTTT. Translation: CASSEQPPGNNQPQHF.

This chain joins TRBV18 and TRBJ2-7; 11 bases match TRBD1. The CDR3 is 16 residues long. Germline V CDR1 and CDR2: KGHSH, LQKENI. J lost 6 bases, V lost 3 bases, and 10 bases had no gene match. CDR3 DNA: TGTGCCAGCTCACCGGGATGGACAGGGGGCGCAGCCGAGCAGTACTTC. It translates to CASSPGWTGGAAEQYF.

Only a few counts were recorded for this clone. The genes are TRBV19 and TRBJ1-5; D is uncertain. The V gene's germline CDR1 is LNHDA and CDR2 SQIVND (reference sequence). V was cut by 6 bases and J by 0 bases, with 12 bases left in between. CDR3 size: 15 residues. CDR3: CASSRQYYSNQPQHF. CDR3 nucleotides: TGTGCCAGTAGCCGTCAGTACTATAGCAATCAGCCCCAGCATTTT.

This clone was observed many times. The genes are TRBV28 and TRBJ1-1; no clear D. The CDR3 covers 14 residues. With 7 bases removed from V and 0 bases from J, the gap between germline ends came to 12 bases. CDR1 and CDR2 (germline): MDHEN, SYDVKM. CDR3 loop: CASTPGWMNTEAFF. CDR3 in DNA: TGTGCCAGCACCCCGGGGTGGATGAACACTGAAGCTTTCTTT.

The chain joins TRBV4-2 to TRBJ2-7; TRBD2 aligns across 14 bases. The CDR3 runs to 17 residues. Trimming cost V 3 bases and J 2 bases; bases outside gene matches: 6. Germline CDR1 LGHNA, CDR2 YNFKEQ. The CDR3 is CASSHTPGLAGAYEQYF. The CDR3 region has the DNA TGTGCCAGCAGCCACACCCCGGGACTAGCGGGAGCCTACGAGCAGTACTTC.

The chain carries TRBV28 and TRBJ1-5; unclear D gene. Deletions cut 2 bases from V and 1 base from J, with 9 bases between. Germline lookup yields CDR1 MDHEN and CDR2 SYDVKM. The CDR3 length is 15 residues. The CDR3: CASSLPAHSNQPQHF. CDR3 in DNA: TGTGCCAGCAGTTTACCAGCTCACAGCAATCAGCCCCAGCATTTT. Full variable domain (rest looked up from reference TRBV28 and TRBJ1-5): DVKVTQSSRYLVKRTGEKVFLECVQDMDHENMFWYRQDPGLGLRLIYFSYDVKMKEKGDIPEGYSVSREKKERFSLILESASTNQTSMYLCASSLPAHSNQPQHFGDGTRLSIL.

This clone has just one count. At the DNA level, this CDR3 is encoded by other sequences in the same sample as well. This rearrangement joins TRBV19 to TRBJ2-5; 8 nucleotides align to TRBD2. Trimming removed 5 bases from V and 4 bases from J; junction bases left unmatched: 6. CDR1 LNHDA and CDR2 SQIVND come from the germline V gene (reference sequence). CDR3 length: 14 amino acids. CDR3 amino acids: CASSSRGRRETQYF. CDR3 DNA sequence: TGTGCCAGTAGTTCTCGCGGGAGGCGAGAGACCCAGTACTTC.

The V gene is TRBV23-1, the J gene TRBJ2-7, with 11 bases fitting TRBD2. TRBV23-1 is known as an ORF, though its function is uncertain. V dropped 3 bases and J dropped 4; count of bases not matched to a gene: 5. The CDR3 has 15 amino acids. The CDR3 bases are TGCGCCAGCAGTCATGCCCGGACTAGCGGGTACGAGCAGTACTTC. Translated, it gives CASSHARTSGYEQYF.